Included here is one TCR beta chain sequence, with context. The sample comes from a study of OX40 agonist ivuxolimab in advanced cancers. Data came from immunoSEQ multiplex PCR; TCRdb stores just in-frame clones and leaves some out. This sample has fewer than 80,000 clones; over 65% occur once, and the top ten carry about 6.3%. The V end lost 1 base, the J end lost 6 bases, and 16 bases lay between the germline ends. This CDR3 is 15 amino acids long. Looked up from germline, CDR1 is SGDLS and CDR2 is YYNGEE. Here the sequenced sample was CD4+ or CD8+ T cells sorted from blood, taken in a trial of the OX40 agonist ivuxolimab. The gene calls are TRBV9 and TRBJ1-2; D gene unclear. The clonotype originates from an adult with an advanced solid tumor such as melanoma, head and neck, liver or kidney cancer. CDR3 coding DNA: TGTGCCAGCAGCGTACTGGCCGGAACATGGGATGGCTACACCTTC. It translates to CASSVLAGTWDGYTF.